This T cell receptor (beta chain) is drawn from a study of T cell responses to AZD1222 COVID-19 vaccine. Study results and limitations: Once two AZD1222 doses were given, Spike-specific TCR breadth and depth went up.

This clone has only one observation. The antigen remains unidentified. V was pared by 5 bases and J by 9 bases, with 12 bases of the junction left unmatched. CDR3 length: 14 residues. Germline CDR1 and CDR2: ENHRY and SYGVKD. Method: immunoSEQ multiplex PCR; TCRdb's copy keeps in-frame clones and lacks some. The sample shows around 180,000 clones, approximately 86% of them seen only once. Sequenced here: peripheral blood, sampled on day 0 of AZD1222 vaccination. The chain recombines TRBV10-3 with TRBJ2-7, with 8 bases that match TRBD1. This clonotype was sampled from an adult in good health. CDR3: CAISPGTGTSGQYF. DNA for the CDR3: TGTGCCATCAGTCCCGGGACAGGCACCTCGGGGCAGTACTTC.